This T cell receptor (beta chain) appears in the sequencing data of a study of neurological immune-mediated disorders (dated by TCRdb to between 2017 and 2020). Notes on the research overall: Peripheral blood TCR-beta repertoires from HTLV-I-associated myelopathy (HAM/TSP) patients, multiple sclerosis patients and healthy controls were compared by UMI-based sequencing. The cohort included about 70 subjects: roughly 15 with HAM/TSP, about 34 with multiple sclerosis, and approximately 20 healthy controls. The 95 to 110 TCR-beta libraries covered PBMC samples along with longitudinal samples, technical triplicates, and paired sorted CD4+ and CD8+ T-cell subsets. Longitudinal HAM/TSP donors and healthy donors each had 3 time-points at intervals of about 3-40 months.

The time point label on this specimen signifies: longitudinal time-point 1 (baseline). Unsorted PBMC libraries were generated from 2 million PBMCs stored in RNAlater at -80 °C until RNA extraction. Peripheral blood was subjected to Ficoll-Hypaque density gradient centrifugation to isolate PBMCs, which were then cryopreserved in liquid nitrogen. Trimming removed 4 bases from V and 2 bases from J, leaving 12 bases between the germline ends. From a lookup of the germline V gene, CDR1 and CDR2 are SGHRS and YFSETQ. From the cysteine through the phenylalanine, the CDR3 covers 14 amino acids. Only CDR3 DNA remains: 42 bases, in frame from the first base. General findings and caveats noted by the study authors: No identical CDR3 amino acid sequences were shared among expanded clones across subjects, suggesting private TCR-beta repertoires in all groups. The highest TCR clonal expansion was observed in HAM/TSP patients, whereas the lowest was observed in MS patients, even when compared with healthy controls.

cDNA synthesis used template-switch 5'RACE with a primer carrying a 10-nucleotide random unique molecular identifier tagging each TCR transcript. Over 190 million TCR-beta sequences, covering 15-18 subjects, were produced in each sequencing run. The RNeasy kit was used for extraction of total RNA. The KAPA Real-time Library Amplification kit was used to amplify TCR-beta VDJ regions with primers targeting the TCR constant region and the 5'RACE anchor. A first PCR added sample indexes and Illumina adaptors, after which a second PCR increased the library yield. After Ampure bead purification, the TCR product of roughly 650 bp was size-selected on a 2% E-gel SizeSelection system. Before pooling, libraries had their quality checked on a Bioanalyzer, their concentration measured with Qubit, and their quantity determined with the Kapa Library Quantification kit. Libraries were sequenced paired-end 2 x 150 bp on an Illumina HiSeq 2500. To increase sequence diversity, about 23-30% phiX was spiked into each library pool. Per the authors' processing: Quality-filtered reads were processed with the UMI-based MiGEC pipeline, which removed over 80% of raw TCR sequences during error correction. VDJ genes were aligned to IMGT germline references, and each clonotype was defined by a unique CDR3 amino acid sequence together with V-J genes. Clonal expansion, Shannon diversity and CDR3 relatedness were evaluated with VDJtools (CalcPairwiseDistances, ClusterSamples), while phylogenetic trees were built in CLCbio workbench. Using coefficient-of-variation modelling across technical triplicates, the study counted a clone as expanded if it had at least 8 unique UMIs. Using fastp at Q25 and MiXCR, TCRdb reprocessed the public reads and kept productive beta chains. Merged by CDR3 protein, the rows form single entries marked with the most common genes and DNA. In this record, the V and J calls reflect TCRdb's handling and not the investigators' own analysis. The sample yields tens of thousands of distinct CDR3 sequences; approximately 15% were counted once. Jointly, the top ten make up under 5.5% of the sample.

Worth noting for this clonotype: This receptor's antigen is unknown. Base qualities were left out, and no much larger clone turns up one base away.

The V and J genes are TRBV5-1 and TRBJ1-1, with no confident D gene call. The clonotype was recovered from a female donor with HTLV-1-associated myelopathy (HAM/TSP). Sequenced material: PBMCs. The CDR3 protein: CASSPGTGNTEAFF. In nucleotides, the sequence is TGCGCCAGCAGCCCTGGAACGGGAAACACTGAAGCTTTCTTT.